These 6 T cell receptor beta chains were sequenced from one sample in a study of T cells after yellow fever vaccination. In TCRdb, the 5' RACE reads were re-called with MiXCR into one record per CDR3 protein. The table lists a few hundred thousand distinct CDR3 sequences, roughly 4% of them singletons. The sample was PBMCs, taken 15 days after the yellow fever booster vaccination. Receptors originate from a man between 18 and 35 years old who received the YFV17D yellow fever vaccine.

This clonotype was recorded many times. The V call is TRBV6-2 or TRBV6-3, the J call TRBJ2-2, with 10 bases matching TRBD1. The ends lost 8 bases at V and 5 bases at J; junction bases unmatched: 5. CDR3 size: 14 residues. The germline V gene encodes CDR1 MNHEY and CDR2 SVGEGT. The CDR3 sequence: CASGRTGGTGELFF. The CDR3 nucleotides read TGTGCCAGCGGCCGGACAGGGGGAACCGGGGAGCTGTTTTTT.

This clonotype was picked up many times. The rearrangement joins TRBV29-1 to TRBJ1-4, with a weak D call TRBD1 (5 bases). V lost 1 base, J lost 1 base, and 10 bases lay in between. Germline CDR1 and CDR2: SQVTM and ANQGSEA. The CDR3 extends over 15 amino acids. The CDR3 region has the DNA TGCAGCGTTGAAGTCGGAAGGGGAACTAATGAAAAACTGTTTTTT. Amino acids: CSVEVGRGTNEKLFF.

This clonotype appeared many times. V is TRBV6-2 or TRBV6-3 and J is TRBJ2-1; 7 nucleotides line up with TRBD2. The CDR3 runs to 16 residues. Germline CDR1 MNHEY, CDR2 SVGEGT. V shed 7 bases, J shed 8 bases, and the junction held 17 bases outside the gene matches. This CDR3 reads CASKVSRVAGPHEQFF. CDR3 sequence (DNA): TGTGCCAGCAAGGTCTCCCGGGTAGCGGGTCCCCATGAGCAGTTCTTC.

This clonotype showed up many times. The V and J genes are TRBV7-9 and TRBJ2-7; 10 bases line up with TRBD1. After removal of 5 bases from V and 1 base from J, the junction contained 5 bases not matched to a gene. Germline lookup yields CDR1 SEHNR and CDR2 FQNEAQ (reference sequence). This CDR3 is 15 amino acids long. The CDR3 sequence: CASSAPGQGSYEQYV. CDR3 nucleotide sequence: TGTGCCAGCAGCGCCCCGGGACAGGGGTCCTACGAGCAGTACGTC.

The table lists this clonotype with many counts. V is TRBV7-9 and J is TRBJ2-3; maybe TRBD1 (6 bases). The germline V gene has CDR1 SEHNR and CDR2 FQNEAQ (reference sequence). CDR3 size: 14 residues. V was trimmed by 6 bases and J by 11 bases, leaving 21 bases between them. CDR3 amino acids: CASRNLMGAPWQYF. The CDR3 DNA follows: TGTGCCAGCAGAAACCTAATGGGGGCCCCATGGCAGTATTTT. Supplemented by reference TRBV7-9 and TRBJ2-3, the full variable domain reads DTGVSQNPRHKITKRGQNVTFRCDPISEHNRLYWYRQTLGQGPEFLTYFQNEAQLEKSRLLSDRFSAERPKGSFSTLEIQRTEQGDSAMYLCASRNLMGAPWQYFGPGTRLTVL.

This clonotype has a count of ten or more. In nucleotides, the CDR3 is TGTGCCAGCAGTCCGGGACAGGGGCGGTACGAGCAGTACTTC. Protein: CASSPGQGRYEQYF. This rearrangement joins TRBV6-5 to TRBJ2-7; 10 bases are a match to TRBD1. Germline-derived CDR1 and CDR2 are MNHEY and SVGAGI. The V segment lost 5 bases and the J segment 4 bases; nucleotides outside the gene matches: 5. This CDR3 spans 14 amino acids.